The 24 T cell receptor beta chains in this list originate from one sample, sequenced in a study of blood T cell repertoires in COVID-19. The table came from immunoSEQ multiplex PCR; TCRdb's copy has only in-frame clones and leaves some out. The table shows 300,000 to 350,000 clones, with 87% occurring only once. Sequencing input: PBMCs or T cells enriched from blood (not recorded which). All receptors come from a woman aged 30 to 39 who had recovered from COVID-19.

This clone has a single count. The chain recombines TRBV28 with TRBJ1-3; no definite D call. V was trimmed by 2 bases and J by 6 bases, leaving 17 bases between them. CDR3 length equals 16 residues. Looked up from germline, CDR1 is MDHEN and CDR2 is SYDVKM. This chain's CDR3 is CASSLEAAENQNTIYF. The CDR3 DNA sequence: TGTGCCAGCAGTTTAGAGGCGGCCGAGAACCAAAACACCATATATTTT.

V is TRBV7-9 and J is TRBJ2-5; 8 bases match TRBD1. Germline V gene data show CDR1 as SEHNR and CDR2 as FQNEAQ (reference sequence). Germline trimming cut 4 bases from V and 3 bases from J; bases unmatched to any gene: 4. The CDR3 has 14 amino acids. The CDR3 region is CASSSGGWEETQYF. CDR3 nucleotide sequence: TGTGCCAGCAGCTCAGGGGGCTGGGAAGAGACCCAGTACTTC.

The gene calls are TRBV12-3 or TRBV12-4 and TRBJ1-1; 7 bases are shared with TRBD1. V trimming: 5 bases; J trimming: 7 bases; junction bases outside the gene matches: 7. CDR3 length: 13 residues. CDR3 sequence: CASSQGVILEAFF. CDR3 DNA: TGTGCCAGCAGTCAGGGGGTCATCCTTGAAGCTTTCTTT.

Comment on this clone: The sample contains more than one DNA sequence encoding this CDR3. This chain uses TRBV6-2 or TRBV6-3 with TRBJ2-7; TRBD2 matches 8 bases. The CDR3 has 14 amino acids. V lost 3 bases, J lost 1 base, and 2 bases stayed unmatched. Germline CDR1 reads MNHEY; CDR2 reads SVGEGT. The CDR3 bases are TGTGCCAGCAGTTATCTAGCGGGTTCCTACGAGCAGTACTTC. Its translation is CASSYLAGSYEQYF.

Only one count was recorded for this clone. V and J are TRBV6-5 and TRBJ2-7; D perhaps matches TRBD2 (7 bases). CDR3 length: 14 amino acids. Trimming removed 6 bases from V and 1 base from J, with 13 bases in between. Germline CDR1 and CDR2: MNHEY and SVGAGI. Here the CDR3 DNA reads TGTGCCAGCAGAAAACAGGGAGGGTCCTACGAGCAGTACTTC. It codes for CASRKQGGSYEQYF.

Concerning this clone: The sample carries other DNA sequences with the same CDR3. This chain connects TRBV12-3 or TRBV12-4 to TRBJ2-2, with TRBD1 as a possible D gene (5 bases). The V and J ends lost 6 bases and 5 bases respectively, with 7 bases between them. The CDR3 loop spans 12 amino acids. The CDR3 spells CASSSGTGELFF. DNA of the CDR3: TGTGCCAGCAGCTCAGGGACCGGGGAGCTGTTTTTT.

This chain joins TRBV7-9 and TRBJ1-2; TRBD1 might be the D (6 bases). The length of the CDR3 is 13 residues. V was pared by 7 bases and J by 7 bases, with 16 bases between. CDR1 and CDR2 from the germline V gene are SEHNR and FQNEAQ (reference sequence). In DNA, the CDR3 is TGTGCCAGCAACCGCGGCAGGGGAATTGGCTACACCTTC. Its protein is CASNRGRGIGYTF.

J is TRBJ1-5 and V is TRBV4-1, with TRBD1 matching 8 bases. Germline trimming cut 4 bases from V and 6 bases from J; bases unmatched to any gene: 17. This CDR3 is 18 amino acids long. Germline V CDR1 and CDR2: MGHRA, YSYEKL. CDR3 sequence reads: CASSPGQGAFRMGQPQHF. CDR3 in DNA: TGCGCCAGCAGCCCCGGGCAGGGGGCTTTTCGGATGGGTCAGCCCCAGCATTTT.

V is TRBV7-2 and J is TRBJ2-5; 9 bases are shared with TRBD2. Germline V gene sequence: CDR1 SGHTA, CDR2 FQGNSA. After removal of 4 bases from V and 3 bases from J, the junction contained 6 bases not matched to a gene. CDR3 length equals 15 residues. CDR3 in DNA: TGTGCCAGCAGCTCCGGGCTAGCGGGGAAAGAGACCCAGTACTTC. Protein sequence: CASSSGLAGKETQYF.

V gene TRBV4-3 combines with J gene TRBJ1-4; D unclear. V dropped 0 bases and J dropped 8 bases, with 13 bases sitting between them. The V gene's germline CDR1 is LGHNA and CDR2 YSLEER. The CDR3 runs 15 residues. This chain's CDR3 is CASSQESREREKLFF. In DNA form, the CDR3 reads TGCGCCAGCAGCCAAGAGTCGAGGGAGAGGGAAAAACTGTTTTTT.

The CDR3 DNA follows: TGTGCCAGTAGTATCAACAGGGGTCCGAGCTACGAGCAGTACTTC. This codes for CASSINRGPSYEQYF. The V call is TRBV19, the J call TRBJ2-7; TRBD1 matches 7 bases. The germline V gene encodes CDR1 LNHDA and CDR2 SQIVND (reference sequence). This CDR3 comprises 15 residues. The V and J ends lost 3 bases and 3 bases, in that order; junction bases with no gene match: 8.

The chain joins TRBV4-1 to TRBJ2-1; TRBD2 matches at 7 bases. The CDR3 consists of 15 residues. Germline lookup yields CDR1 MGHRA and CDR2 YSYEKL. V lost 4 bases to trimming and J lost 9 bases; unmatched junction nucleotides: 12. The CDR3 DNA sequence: TGCGCCAGCAGCCCCCGAGGACTAGGTTCGGGTGAGCAGTTCTTC. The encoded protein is CASSPRGLGSGEQFF.

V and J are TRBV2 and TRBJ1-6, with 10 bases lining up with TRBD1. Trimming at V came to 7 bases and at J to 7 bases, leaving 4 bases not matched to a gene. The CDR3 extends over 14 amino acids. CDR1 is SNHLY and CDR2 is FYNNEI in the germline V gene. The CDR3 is CASNPGQGNSPLHF. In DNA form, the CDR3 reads TGTGCCAGCAATCCGGGACAGGGGAATTCACCCCTCCACTTT.

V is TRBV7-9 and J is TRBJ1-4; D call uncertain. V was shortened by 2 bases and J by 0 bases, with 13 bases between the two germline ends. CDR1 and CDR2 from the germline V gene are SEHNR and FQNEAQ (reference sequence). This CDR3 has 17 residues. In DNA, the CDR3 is TGTGCCAGCAGCTTAAGAGGGTGGCCCGCAACTAATGAAAAACTGTTTTTT. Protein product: CASSLRGWPATNEKLFF.

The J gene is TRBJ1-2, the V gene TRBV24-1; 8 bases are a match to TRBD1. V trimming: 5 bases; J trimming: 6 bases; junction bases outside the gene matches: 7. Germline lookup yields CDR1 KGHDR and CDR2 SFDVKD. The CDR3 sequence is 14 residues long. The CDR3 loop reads CATSGTGKENGYTF. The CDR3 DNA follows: TGTGCCACCAGTGGGACAGGGAAGGAGAATGGCTACACCTTC.

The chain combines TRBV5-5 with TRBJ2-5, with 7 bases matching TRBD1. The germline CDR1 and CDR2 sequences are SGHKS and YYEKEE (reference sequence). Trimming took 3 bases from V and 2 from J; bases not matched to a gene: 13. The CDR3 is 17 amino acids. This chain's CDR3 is CASSSDPLGDRQETQYF. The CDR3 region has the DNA TGTGCCAGCAGCTCTGATCCTTTAGGGGACAGACAAGAGACCCAGTACTTC.

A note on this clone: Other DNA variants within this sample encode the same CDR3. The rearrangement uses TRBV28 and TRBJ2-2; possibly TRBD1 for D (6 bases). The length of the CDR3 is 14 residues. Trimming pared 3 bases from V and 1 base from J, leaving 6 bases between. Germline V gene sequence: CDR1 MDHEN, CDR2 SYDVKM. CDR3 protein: CASSLTGNTGELFF. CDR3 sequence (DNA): TGTGCCAGCAGTTTGACAGGGAACACCGGGGAGCTGTTTTTT.

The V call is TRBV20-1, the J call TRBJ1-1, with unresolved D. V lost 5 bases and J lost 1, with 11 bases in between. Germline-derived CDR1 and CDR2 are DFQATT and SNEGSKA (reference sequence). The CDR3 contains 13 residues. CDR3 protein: CSARGDTNTEAFF. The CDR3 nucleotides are TGCAGTGCTCGTGGCGATACGAACACTGAAGCTTTCTTT.

The CDR3 loop is CASRKDGLQNSPLHF. The CDR3, as DNA: TGTGCCAGCAGGAAGGATGGACTGCAAAATTCACCCCTCCACTTT. V is TRBV14 and J is TRBJ1-6; D remains unclear. V dropped 6 bases and J dropped 7 bases, with 16 bases sitting between them. Germline V lookup: CDR1 SGHDN, CDR2 FVKESK. The CDR3 has 15 amino acids.

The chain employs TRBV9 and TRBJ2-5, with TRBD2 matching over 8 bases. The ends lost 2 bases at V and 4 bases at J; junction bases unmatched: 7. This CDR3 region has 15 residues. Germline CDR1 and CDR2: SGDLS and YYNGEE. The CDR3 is CASSVAGGARETQYF. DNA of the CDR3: TGTGCCAGCAGCGTCGCCGGGGGGGCCAGAGAGACCCAGTACTTC.

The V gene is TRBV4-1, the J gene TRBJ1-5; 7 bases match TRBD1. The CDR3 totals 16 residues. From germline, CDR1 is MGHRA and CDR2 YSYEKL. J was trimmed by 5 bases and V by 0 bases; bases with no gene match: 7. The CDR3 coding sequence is TGCGCCAGCAGCCAAGAGGGCAGGGGGGATGATCAGCCCCAGCATTTT. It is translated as CASSQEGRGDDQPQHF.

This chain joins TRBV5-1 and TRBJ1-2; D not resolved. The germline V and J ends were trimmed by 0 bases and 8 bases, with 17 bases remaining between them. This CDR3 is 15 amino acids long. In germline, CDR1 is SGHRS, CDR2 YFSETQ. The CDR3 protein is CASSLGLGTESGYTF. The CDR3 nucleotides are TGCGCCAGCAGCTTGGGGTTGGGCACCGAGTCCGGCTACACCTTC.

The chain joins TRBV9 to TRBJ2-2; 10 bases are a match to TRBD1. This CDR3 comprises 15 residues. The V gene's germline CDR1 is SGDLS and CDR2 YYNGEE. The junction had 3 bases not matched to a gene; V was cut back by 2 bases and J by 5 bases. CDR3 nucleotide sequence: TGTGCCAGCAGCGTGACAGGGGGCAATACCGGGGAGCTGTTTTTT. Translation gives CASSVTGGNTGELFF.

The CDR3 sequence: CASSFDSSNYGYTF. CDR3 nucleotide sequence: TGTGCCAGCAGCTTCGACAGCTCTAACTATGGCTACACCTTC. The chain combines TRBV5-5 with TRBJ1-2; weak D call: TRBD1 (5 bases). With 2 bases removed from V and 0 bases from J, the gap between germline ends came to 8 bases. The germline gives CDR1 SGHKS, CDR2 YYEKEE (reference sequence). The CDR3 is 14 amino acids.